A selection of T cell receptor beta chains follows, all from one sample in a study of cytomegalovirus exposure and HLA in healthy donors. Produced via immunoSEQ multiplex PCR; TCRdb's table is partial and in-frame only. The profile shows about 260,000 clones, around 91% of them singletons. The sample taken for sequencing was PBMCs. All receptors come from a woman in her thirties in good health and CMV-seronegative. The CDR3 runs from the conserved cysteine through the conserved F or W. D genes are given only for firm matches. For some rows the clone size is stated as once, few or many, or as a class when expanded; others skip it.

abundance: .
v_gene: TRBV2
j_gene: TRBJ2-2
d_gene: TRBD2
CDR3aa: CASSEPGLAGAGELFF
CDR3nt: TGTGCCAGCAGTGAACCGGGACTAGCGGGAGCCGGGGAGCTGTTTTTT

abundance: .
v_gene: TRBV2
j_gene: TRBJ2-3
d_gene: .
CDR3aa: CASSGDPRGTDTQYF
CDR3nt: TGTGCCAGCAGTGGGGACCCGAGGGGCACAGATACGCAGTATTTT

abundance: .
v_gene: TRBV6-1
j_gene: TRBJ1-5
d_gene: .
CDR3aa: CASSEALRGSGNQPQHF
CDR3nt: TGTGCCAGCAGTGAAGCGCTTAGGGGGTCTGGCAATCAGCCCCAGCATTTT

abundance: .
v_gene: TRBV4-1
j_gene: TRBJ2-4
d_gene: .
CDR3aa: CASSQDDRTIKNIQYF
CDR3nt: TGCGCCAGCAGCCAAGACGACAGGACTATCAAAAACATTCAGTACTTC

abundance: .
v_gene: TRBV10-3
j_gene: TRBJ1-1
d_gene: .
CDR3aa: CAISESGEMNTEAFF
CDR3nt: TGTGCCATCAGTGAGTCGGGGGAGATGAACACTGAAGCTTTCTTT

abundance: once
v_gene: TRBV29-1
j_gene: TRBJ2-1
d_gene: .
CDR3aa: CSVEQGLGSSHAGDEQFF
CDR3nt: TGCAGCGTTGAACAGGGGTTAGGCTCCTCCCACGCTGGGGATGAGCAGTTCTTC

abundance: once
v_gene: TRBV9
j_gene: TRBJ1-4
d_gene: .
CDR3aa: CASSARVGEKLFF
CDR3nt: TGTGCCAGCAGCGCCAGGGTGGGGGAAAAACTGTTTTTT

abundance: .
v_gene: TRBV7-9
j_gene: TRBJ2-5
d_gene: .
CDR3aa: CASSPSNEETQYF
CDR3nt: TGTGCCAGCAGCCCCTCCAATGAGGAGACCCAGTACTTC

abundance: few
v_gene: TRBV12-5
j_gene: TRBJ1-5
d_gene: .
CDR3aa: CASGWGGGQPQHF
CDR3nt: TGTGCTAGTGGTTGGGGGGGCGGTCAGCCCCAGCATTTT

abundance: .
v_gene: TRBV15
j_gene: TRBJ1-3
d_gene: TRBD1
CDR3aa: CATSATQGAENTIYF
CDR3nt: TGTGCCACCAGCGCTACCCAGGGGGCGGAAAACACCATATATTTT

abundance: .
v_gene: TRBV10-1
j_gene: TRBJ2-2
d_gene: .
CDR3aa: CASSEYSRASNTGELFF
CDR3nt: TGCGCCAGCAGTGAGTATAGCAGGGCTTCGAACACCGGGGAGCTGTTTTTT

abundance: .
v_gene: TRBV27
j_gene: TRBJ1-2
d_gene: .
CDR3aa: CASSFPGGKGYTF
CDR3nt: TGTGCCAGCAGTTTCCCGGGGGGCAAAGGCTACACCTTC